These 20 T cell receptor beta chains were sequenced from one sample in a study of shared clonotypes between healthy human individuals. Clones were read by immunoSEQ multiplex PCR, and TCRdb kept only the in-frame ones, dropping some. The table records 2.3 million or so clones, approximately 93% of them present only once. The specimen was naive CD4+ T cells from PBMCs. Subset meaning: CD45RA+ positively selected. The receptors were gathered from a man between 18 and 35 years old in good health. Some clones in this sample may be carry-over from other donors' samples.

The chain joins TRBV28 to TRBJ2-7; the D is unclear. Between the trimmed V and J ends, which lost 1 base and 0 bases, there was a span of 7 bases. This CDR3 is 14 amino acids long. Looked up from germline, CDR1 is MDHEN and CDR2 is SYDVKM. The CDR3 region is CASSLSSYSYEQYF. CDR3 DNA: TGTGCCAGCAGTTTATCCAGTTACTCCTACGAGCAGTACTTC.

On this clone itself: In the same sample, other DNA sequences code for this CDR3. The V call is TRBV5-1, the J call TRBJ2-1; D ambiguous. V was clipped by 1 base and J by 4 bases, with 9 bases between them. This CDR3 is 14 amino acids long. Germline V gene sequence: CDR1 SGHRS, CDR2 YFSETQ. CDR3 protein: CASSLSAEYNEQFF. CDR3 nucleotides: TGCGCCAGCAGCTTGTCGGCCGAGTACAATGAGCAGTTCTTC.

The chain is built from TRBV7-9 and TRBJ1-3, with D uncertain. The V gene lost 0 bases and the J gene lost 0 bases, with 6 bases spanning the gap. Per germline, CDR1 SEHNR and CDR2 FQNEAQ (reference sequence). The CDR3 is 15 residues long. CDR3 region: CASSLADGSGNTIYF. The CDR3, as DNA: TGTGCCAGCAGCTTAGCAGACGGCTCTGGAAACACCATATATTTT. Looking up the rest from reference TRBV7-9 and TRBJ1-3 gives the full variable domain: DTGVSQNPRHKITKRGQNVTFRCDPISEHNRLYWYRQTLGQGPEFLTYFQNEAQLEKSRLLSDRFSAERPKGSFSTLEIQRTEQGDSAMYLCASSLADGSGNTIYFGEGSWLTVV.

J is TRBJ1-1 and V is TRBV11-2; D might be TRBD1 (6 bases). The CDR3 totals 15 residues. Germline V gene lookup returns CDR1 SGHAT and CDR2 FQNNGV. V gave up 6 bases and J gave up 5 bases, with 19 bases separating them. CDR3 residues: CASRPVGGARTEAFF. CDR3 sequence (DNA): TGTGCCAGCAGACCCGTTGGGGGGGCGCGGACTGAAGCTTTCTTT.

V gene TRBV18 combines with J gene TRBJ1-5, with 9 bases aligning to TRBD1. CDR1 is KGHSH, CDR2 LQKENI, per germline. The CDR3 contains 19 residues. V lost 2 bases to trimming and J lost 4 bases; unmatched junction nucleotides: 15. The CDR3 here is CASSPFSLSRTGDNQPQHF. The CDR3 DNA follows: TGTGCCAGCTCACCATTTTCTCTCAGTAGGACAGGGGATAATCAGCCCCAGCATTTT.

The chain recombines TRBV28 with TRBJ1-3; D is undetermined. There are 16 residues in the CDR3. The V and J ends lost 5 bases and 0 bases respectively, with 14 bases between them. CDR1 is MDHEN and CDR2 is SYDVKM in the germline V gene. The CDR3 coding sequence is TGTGCCAGCAGTGTAGGAGGATGGTACTCTGGAAACACCATATATTTT. Translating it yields CASSVGGWYSGNTIYF.

This chain joins TRBV9 and TRBJ2-4, with D unclear. Germline lookup yields CDR1 SGDLS and CDR2 YYNGEE. V was trimmed by 0 bases and J by 6 bases, leaving 13 bases between them. The CDR3 runs to 15 residues. The CDR3 is CASSVGVSIGNIQYF. The CDR3 nucleotides are TGTGCCAGCAGCGTAGGGGTTAGCATAGGAAACATTCAGTACTTC.

This chain links TRBV19 with TRBJ2-1; no clear D. The V gene's germline CDR1 is LNHDA and CDR2 SQIVND (reference sequence). V was clipped by 3 bases and J by 3 bases, with 15 bases between them. CDR3 length equals 16 residues. The DNA of the CDR3 is TGTGCCAGTAGTATCGGTGGGTCAAACCTCTACAATGAGCAGTTCTTC. It encodes CASSIGGSNLYNEQFF.

The chain uses TRBV18 and TRBJ1-2; 8 bases map to TRBD1. Germline values: CDR1 KGHSH, CDR2 LQKENI. Germline trimming cut 6 bases from V and 1 base from J; bases unmatched to any gene: 4. The length of the CDR3 is 14 residues. The CDR3 coding sequence is TGTGCCAGCTCCGACAGGGGCTTTAACTATGGCTACACCTTC. Translated, it gives CASSDRGFNYGYTF.

The V and J genes are TRBV28 and TRBJ2-1; 7 bases align to TRBD2. The CDR3 is 17 residues long. The germline gives CDR1 MDHEN, CDR2 SYDVKM. The V and J ends lost 5 bases and 0 bases, in that order; junction bases with no gene match: 10. The CDR3 loop reads CASSASGLPSSYNEQFF. The CDR3 DNA is TGTGCCAGCAGTGCCTCGGGACTACCAAGCTCCTACAATGAGCAGTTCTTC.

The rearrangement joins TRBV4-1 to TRBJ2-1; 7 nucleotides match TRBD2. Per germline, CDR1 MGHRA and CDR2 YSYEKL. CDR3 size: 16 residues. With V trimmed by 1 base and J by 5 bases, 8 bases remained unmatched. CDR3 sequence (DNA): TGCGCCAGCAGCCAAGCAGGACTAGGGTACAACAATGAGCAGTTCTTC. Encoded protein: CASSQAGLGYNNEQFF.

The sample holds one count of this clone. This sequence joins TRBV29-1 and TRBJ2-1; D gene uncertain. Trimming took 7 bases from V and 3 from J, leaving 7 bases between them. The germline gives CDR1 SQVTM, CDR2 ANQGSEA. The length of the CDR3 is 11 residues. CDR3 DNA sequence: TGCAGCGGGAGCGTCTACAATGAGCAGTTCTTC. The encoded protein is CSGSVYNEQFF.

The CDR3 reads CAWTRGASGNTIYF. DNA for the CDR3: TGTGCCTGGACTCGGGGGGCCTCTGGAAACACCATATATTTT. J is TRBJ1-3 and V is TRBV30; weak D call: TRBD1 (6 bases). V was cut by 4 bases and J by 0 bases, with 10 bases left in between. The CDR3 loop spans 14 amino acids. Germline loops: CDR1 GTSNPN, CDR2 SVGIG (reference sequence).

The rearrangement joins TRBV5-6 to TRBJ1-5; 7 nucleotides match TRBD1. Per the germline V gene, CDR1 is SGHDT and CDR2 is YYEEEE. The ends lost 3 bases at V and 0 bases at J; junction bases unmatched: 12. The CDR3 loop spans 18 amino acids. CDR3 DNA sequence: TGTGCCAGCAGCTCCAGGGGGACCCCTGTATATAGCAATCAGCCCCAGCATTTT. Its protein is CASSSRGTPVYSNQPQHF.

The CDR3, as DNA: TGTGCCAGCTCCCCGGGACTTTTAAACGAGCAGTACTTC. It is translated as CASSPGLLNEQYF. The gene calls are TRBV18 and TRBJ2-7; maybe TRBD2 (6 bases). V lost 6 bases, J lost 5 bases, and 14 bases lay in between. Germline lookup yields CDR1 KGHSH and CDR2 LQKENI. There are 13 residues in the CDR3.

The V call is TRBV6-5, the J call TRBJ1-3, with D perhaps matching TRBD1 (5 bases). This CDR3 is 15 amino acids long. From germline, CDR1 is MNHEY and CDR2 SVGAGI. Trimming left V 6 bases short and J 0 bases short, with 12 bases between. The CDR3 spells CASRPRQYSGNTIYF. The DNA of the CDR3 is TGTGCCAGCAGACCCCGACAGTACTCTGGAAACACCATATATTTT.

This clone showed up just a few times. Other DNA sequences in this sample translate to the same CDR3. The chain combines TRBV9 with TRBJ2-2, with D unresolved. Trimming pared 2 bases from V and 5 bases from J, leaving 4 bases between. This CDR3 is built from 12 residues. The V gene's germline CDR1 is SGDLS and CDR2 YYNGEE. The CDR3 region is CASSVGTGELFF. In DNA, the CDR3 is TGTGCCAGCAGCGTTGGGACCGGGGAGCTGTTTTTT.

This chain connects TRBV4-2 to TRBJ2-3; D may be TRBD2 (5 bases). Trimming pared 1 base from V and 0 bases from J, leaving 11 bases between. The CDR3 loop spans 16 amino acids. Germline V CDR1 and CDR2: LGHNA, YNFKEQ. The CDR3: CASSQVGSGSTDTQYF. The CDR3 coding sequence is TGTGCCAGCAGCCAAGTGGGGAGCGGCAGCACAGATACGCAGTATTTT.

The chain combines TRBV4-3 with TRBJ1-1; D is unclear. V lost 4 bases to trimming and J lost 3 bases, with 24 bases between them. Germline CDR1 LGHNA, CDR2 YSLEER. The CDR3 extends over 18 amino acids. The CDR3 loop reads CASSRSPKEIASDTEAFF. For the CDR3, the DNA is TGCGCCAGCAGCCGGTCCCCAAAAGAGATTGCATCGGACACTGAAGCTTTCTTT.

The chain links TRBV19 to TRBJ1-2, with D hard to call. Trimming cost V 6 bases and J 2 bases, with 10 bases left between them. This CDR3 is built from 13 residues. Per germline, CDR1 LNHDA and CDR2 SQIVND (reference sequence). This CDR3 reads CASSPIRNYGYTF. In nucleotides, the CDR3 is TGTGCCAGTAGCCCAATTCGAAACTATGGCTACACCTTC.